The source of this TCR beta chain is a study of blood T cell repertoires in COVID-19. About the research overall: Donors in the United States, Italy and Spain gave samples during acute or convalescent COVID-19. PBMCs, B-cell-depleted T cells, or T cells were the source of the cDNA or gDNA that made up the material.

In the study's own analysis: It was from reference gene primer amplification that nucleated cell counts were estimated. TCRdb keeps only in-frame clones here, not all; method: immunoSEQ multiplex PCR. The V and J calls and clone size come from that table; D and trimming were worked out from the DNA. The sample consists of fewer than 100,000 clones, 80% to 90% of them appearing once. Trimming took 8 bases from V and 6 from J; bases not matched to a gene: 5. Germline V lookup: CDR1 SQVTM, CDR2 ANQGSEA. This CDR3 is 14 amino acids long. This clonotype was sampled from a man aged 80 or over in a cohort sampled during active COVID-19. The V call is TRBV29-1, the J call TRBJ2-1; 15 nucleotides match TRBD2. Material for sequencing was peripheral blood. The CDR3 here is CSTRTSGGANEQFF. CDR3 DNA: TGCAGCACAAGGACTAGCGGGGGGGCCAATGAGCAGTTCTTC.